Listed below are T cell receptor beta chains from one sample, sequenced in a study of blood T cell repertoires in COVID-19. Data came from immunoSEQ multiplex PCR; TCRdb stores just in-frame clones and leaves some out. Of 88,000 or so clones in the sample, 65% to 90% were seen once. Sequenced input: peripheral blood. The receptors originated from a man in his sixties with acute or convalescent COVID-19. Each CDR3 is given with its conserved first and last residue. A D gene is named only where the DNA matches it firmly. A row's size may be missing; if present it is once, few, many or a size class.

CDR3 DNA: TGTGCCTGGAGGTCTAGGACAGGGGGCTACGAGCAGTACTTC
CDR3 protein: CAWRSRTGGYEQYF
V gene: TRBV30
D gene: TRBD1
clone size: NA
J gene: TRBJ2-7

CDR3 DNA: TGCGCCAGCAGCCAAGATTCGGCAGGGGTGAATTCGCTGTTTTTT
CDR3 protein: CASSQDSAGVNSLFF
V gene: TRBV4-3
D gene: NA
clone size: NA
J gene: TRBJ2-2

CDR3 DNA: TGCGCCAGCAGCCAGGTACCCAGCGGGGGGGCTTCGGATACGCAGTATTTT
CDR3 protein: CASSQVPSGGASDTQYF
V gene: TRBV4-1
D gene: TRBD2
clone size: NA
J gene: TRBJ2-3

CDR3 DNA: TGCGCCAGCAGCCAAGGTCTAGCGGGGGTTGAGACCCAGTACTTC
CDR3 protein: CASSQGLAGVETQYF
V gene: TRBV4-3
D gene: TRBD2
clone size: once
J gene: TRBJ2-5

CDR3 DNA: TGCGCCAGCAGCTTGGTAGCCGGGGGTTCGGGGGAGCTGTTTTTT
CDR3 protein: CASSLVAGGSGELFF
V gene: TRBV5-1
D gene: NA
clone size: NA
J gene: TRBJ2-2

CDR3 DNA: TGTGCCAGTAGAGAGAGGCCCTATAATTCACCCCTCCACTTT
CDR3 protein: CASRERPYNSPLHF
V gene: TRBV19
D gene: NA
clone size: NA
J gene: TRBJ1-6

CDR3 DNA: TGTGCCAGCAGTTACGGCCTAGCGGGGGGGCGGTATGAGCAGTTCTTC
CDR3 protein: CASSYGLAGGRYEQFF
V gene: TRBV6-2/TRBV6-3
D gene: TRBD2
clone size: NA
J gene: TRBJ2-1

CDR3 DNA: TGTGCCAGCAGCTTAGGAGGGGGACCAAATGAAAAACTGTTTTTT
CDR3 protein: CASSLGGGPNEKLFF
V gene: TRBV11-3
D gene: NA
clone size: NA
J gene: TRBJ1-4

CDR3 DNA: TGTGCCAGTACTGCTAGCGGGGGGACAGATACGCAGTATTTT
CDR3 protein: CASTASGGTDTQYF
V gene: TRBV19
D gene: TRBD2
clone size: NA
J gene: TRBJ2-3

CDR3 DNA: TGTGCCAGCAGCCAAAGAGGAAGTCAGCCCCAGCATTTT
CDR3 protein: CASSQRGSQPQHF
V gene: TRBV3-1/TRBV3-2
D gene: NA
clone size: NA
J gene: TRBJ1-5

CDR3 DNA: TGTGCCAGCGGCCTGACAGGGGACGGAGGCTACACCTTC
CDR3 protein: CASGLTGDGGYTF
V gene: TRBV7-9
D gene: TRBD1
clone size: NA
J gene: TRBJ1-2

CDR3 DNA: TGTGCCAGCAGCTCGCCGGGACTAGCGGGAAAATACTACAATGAGCAGTTCTTC
CDR3 protein: CASSSPGLAGKYYNEQFF
V gene: TRBV7-2
D gene: TRBD2
clone size: NA
J gene: TRBJ2-1

CDR3 DNA: TGTGCCAGCAGCAAGGTTGGACTAGCGGTGCAAGAGACCCAGTACTTC
CDR3 protein: CASSKVGLAVQETQYF
V gene: TRBV7-6
D gene: TRBD2
clone size: NA
J gene: TRBJ2-5

CDR3 DNA: TGTGCCAGCAGTGAAAGGAGGGTGGGGAACACCGGGGAGCTGTTTTTT
CDR3 protein: CASSERRVGNTGELFF
V gene: TRBV6-1
D gene: NA
clone size: NA
J gene: TRBJ2-2

CDR3 DNA: TGTGCCAGCAGTGAAGCGCTTTTTAACATAGGGGGCCGGGAAAAACTGTTTTTT
CDR3 protein: CASSEALFNIGGREKLFF
V gene: TRBV6-1
D gene: TRBD1
clone size: NA
J gene: TRBJ1-4

CDR3 DNA: TGTGCCACCAGCAGTAGGACAGGGCAGGGCTACACCTTC
CDR3 protein: CATSSRTGQGYTF
V gene: TRBV15
D gene: TRBD1
clone size: NA
J gene: TRBJ1-2

CDR3 DNA: TGTGCCAGCAGCACCCGGGTCAACCAAAACACTGAAGCTTTCTTT
CDR3 protein: CASSTRVNQNTEAFF
V gene: TRBV7-9
D gene: NA
clone size: once
J gene: TRBJ1-1

CDR3 DNA: TGTGCCAGCTCACCAAGTATCGGAGATAGCAATCAGCCCCAGCATTTT
CDR3 protein: CASSPSIGDSNQPQHF
V gene: TRBV18
D gene: NA
clone size: NA
J gene: TRBJ1-5

CDR3 DNA: TGTGCCAGCAGCCACAGGGTAGGGGGTTTCGACGAGCAGTACTTC
CDR3 protein: CASSHRVGGFDEQYF
V gene: TRBV16
D gene: NA
clone size: NA
J gene: TRBJ2-7

CDR3 DNA: TGTGCCAGCAGCCAGACAGGGGAGGTCACTGAAGCTTTCTTT
CDR3 protein: CASSQTGEVTEAFF
V gene: TRBV14
D gene: TRBD1
clone size: NA
J gene: TRBJ1-1

CDR3 DNA: TGTGCCACCAGTGAGGACAGCGATCAGCCCCAGCATTTT
CDR3 protein: CATSEDSDQPQHF
V gene: TRBV24-1
D gene: NA
clone size: NA
J gene: TRBJ1-5

CDR3 DNA: TGTGCCAGCAGCCAAGGGGGCGGGGCCTCAGATACGCAGTATTTT
CDR3 protein: CASSQGGGASDTQYF
V gene: TRBV3-1/TRBV3-2
D gene: NA
clone size: NA
J gene: TRBJ2-3

CDR3 DNA: TGTGCCAGCAGCTTGTCGTCTTCGGGGCAGCCCCAGCATTTT
CDR3 protein: CASSLSSSGQPQHF
V gene: TRBV11-1
D gene: NA
clone size: NA
J gene: TRBJ1-5

CDR3 DNA: TGTGCCAGCAGCTGGGGGACAGGGAGGAATTCACCCCTCCACTTT
CDR3 protein: CASSWGTGRNSPLHF
V gene: TRBV11-2
D gene: TRBD1
clone size: NA
J gene: TRBJ1-6

CDR3 DNA: TGCGCCAGCAGCTTTGAGTCAGGGGCTGGAAACACCATATATTTT
CDR3 protein: CASSFESGAGNTIYF
V gene: TRBV5-1
D gene: NA
clone size: NA
J gene: TRBJ1-3

CDR3 DNA: TGTGCCAGCAGCTTATTGGGACAGGGGGCGTCCAACTATGGCTACACCTTC
CDR3 protein: CASSLLGQGASNYGYTF
V gene: TRBV7-8
D gene: TRBD1
clone size: NA
J gene: TRBJ1-2

CDR3 DNA: TGTGCCACCAGTGGCACAGGGAAGATCGGGGAGCTGTTTTTT
CDR3 protein: CATSGTGKIGELFF
V gene: TRBV24-1
D gene: NA
clone size: NA
J gene: TRBJ2-2

CDR3 DNA: TGTGCCAGCAGCCAAGACGGACTAGCGGGGGAGACCCAGTACTTC
CDR3 protein: CASSQDGLAGETQYF
V gene: TRBV3-1/TRBV3-2
D gene: TRBD2
clone size: NA
J gene: TRBJ2-5